This entry lists 10 T cell receptor beta chains sequenced from one sample in a study of identical twins. TCRdb recomputed calls from the 5' RACE reads with MiXCR, one row per CDR3 protein. The sample holds 700,000 to 950,000 distinct CDR3 sequences, around 12% seen once. A further study also used this sample, focusing on yellow fever vaccine responses in identical twins.

The specimen sequenced was PBMCs. The source is a woman in her late teens or twenties in good health.

This clonotype was seen many times. The J gene is TRBJ2-1, the V gene TRBV12-3 or TRBV12-4; TRBD2 matches at 9 bases. CDR3 length equals 14 residues. The V segment lost 5 bases and the J segment 7 bases; nucleotides outside the gene matches: 6. CDR3 region: CASSAGLARNEQFF. CDR3 in DNA: TGTGCCAGCAGTGCCGGACTAGCGAGGAATGAGCAGTTCTTC.

The V and J genes are TRBV2 and TRBJ2-2; TRBD1 agrees at 7 bases. Germline CDR1 reads SNHLY; CDR2 reads FYNNEI. After removal of 8 bases from V and 1 base from J, the junction contained 7 bases not matched to a gene. The CDR3 contains 15 residues. The CDR3 DNA follows: TGTGCCAGCGCCGCGCAGGGGGTGAACACCGGGGAGCTGTTTTTT. This codes for CASAAQGVNTGELFF.

This chain links TRBV3-1 with TRBJ2-1; 10 bases are a match to TRBD1. From germline, CDR1 is LGHDT and CDR2 YNNKEL (reference sequence). CDR3 length: 16 residues. V shed 4 bases and J 9 bases; nucleotides not matched to a gene: 12. CDR3 in amino acids: CASSPRDRGFMGEQFF. In DNA, the CDR3 is TGTGCCAGCAGCCCCCGGGACAGGGGTTTTATGGGTGAGCAGTTCTTC.

This clonotype has only a few counts. The chain employs TRBV20-1 and TRBJ2-7; TRBD1 matches at 9 bases. The CDR3 runs 15 residues. Germline CDR1 reads DFQATT; CDR2 reads SNEGSKA (reference sequence). V lost 1 base and J lost 2; bases outside the gene matches: 6. CDR3 protein: CSARGADRGTYEQYV. Here the CDR3 DNA reads TGCAGTGCTAGAGGCGCGGACAGGGGAACCTACGAGCAGTACGTC.

V and J are TRBV10-3 and TRBJ1-1; D remains unclear. Germline CDR1 ENHRY, CDR2 SYGVKD. V lost 4 bases, J lost 3 bases, and 9 bases lay in between. This CDR3 region has 13 residues. The CDR3 loop reads CAISARRDTEAFF. The CDR3 nucleotides are TGTGCCATCAGTGCCCGACGTGACACTGAAGCTTTCTTT.

This clonotype was recorded a few times. The V and J genes are TRBV5-1 and TRBJ1-1; D remains ambiguous. The ends were cut back, 1 base at V and 1 base at J, with 11 bases in the middle. CDR1 is SGHRS, CDR2 YFSETQ, per germline. The CDR3 sequence is 15 residues long. CDR3 protein: CASSLIGRENTEAFF. The CDR3 coding sequence is TGCGCCAGCAGCTTGATCGGTAGGGAGAACACTGAAGCTTTCTTT. Variable domain in full (rest from reference TRBV5-1 and TRBJ1-1): KAGVTQTPRYLIKTRGQQVTLSCSPISGHRSVSWYQQTPGQGLQFLFEYFSETQRNKGNFPGRFSGRQFSNSRSEMNVSTLELGDSALYLCASSLIGRENTEAFFGQGTRLTVV.

The chain has TRBV11-1 and TRBJ2-7; TRBD1 agrees at 7 bases. V trimming: 7 bases; J trimming: 2 bases; junction bases outside the gene matches: 11. There are 15 residues in the CDR3. Germline-derived CDR1 and CDR2 are SGHAT and FQDESV (reference sequence). The CDR3 bases are TGTGCCAGCACCCTGGGCAGGGGGATCCCCTACGAGCAGTACTTC. Translated: CASTLGRGIPYEQYF.

The rearrangement links TRBV7-8 to TRBJ2-1; the match to TRBD2 covers 10 bases. CDR1 is SGHVS and CDR2 is FQNEAQ in the germline V gene. V was pared by 0 bases and J by 12 bases, with 8 bases of the junction left unmatched. The CDR3 length is 15 residues. CDR3 sequence reads: CASSLAGSSGSWQFF. As DNA, the CDR3 is TGTGCCAGCAGCTTAGCGGGGTCTAGCGGGAGTTGGCAGTTCTTC.

This clonotype was picked up a small number of times. V usage is TRBV6-1 and J usage is TRBJ2-1; 10 nucleotides agree with TRBD1. CDR1 and CDR2 (germline): MNHNS, SASEGT. This CDR3 has 15 amino acids. With 6 bases clipped from V and 7 bases from J, the junction kept 9 bases outside the gene matches. The CDR3 is CASRTMGTGENEQFF. CDR3 nucleotide sequence: TGTGCCAGCAGAACCATGGGGACAGGGGAGAATGAGCAGTTCTTC.

This clonotype showed up just once. The J gene is TRBJ2-2, the V gene TRBV3-1; D is perhaps TRBD1 or TRBD2 (6 bases each). The CDR3 runs to 14 residues. Germline V gene lookup returns CDR1 LGHDT and CDR2 YNNKEL (reference sequence). Trimming removed 7 bases at V and 6 bases at J, with 15 bases between. The CDR3 here is CASNVGGRAGELFF. CDR3 DNA: TGTGCCAGCAATGTCGGGGGCAGGGCCGGGGAGCTGTTTTTT.